This T cell receptor beta chain came from a study of human T cells and chemical hapten exposure. Study context: Readings were taken at 6 days from patch tests that had applied 0.01% DPC to the upper back. From small differences in pooled library volume came most of the variation in per-sample TCR yields.

TCRdb itself ran the RACE reads through MiXCR, one entry per CDR3 protein. Altogether 60,000 to 65,000 distinct CDR3 sequences are present, approximately 9.9% being singletons, with the ten largest covering roughly 2.3%. Many counts were recorded for this clonotype. Its cognate antigen is unknown. The V and J ends lost 0 bases and 2 bases respectively, with 20 bases between them. Germline V gene lookup returns CDR1 SGHDT and CDR2 YYEEEE. The CDR3 has 18 residues. Time point given: patch test 3, about 24 weeks after DPC sensitization. The sample's treatment: therapeutic diphenylcyclopropenone sensitization with weekly scalp DPC. Blood sampling occurred before each patch-test application. Overall study findings and caveats: Controls had significantly fewer large CDR3 similarity clusters than were formed by expanded TCRs.

This receptor was obtained from a woman in her twenties or thirties with alopecia areata. Some clones in this sample may be carry-over from other donors' samples. V and J are TRBV5-6 and TRBJ2-5; D unresolved. The sample consisted of whole blood, taken in connection with sensitization to the hapten diphenylcyclopropenone (DPC). In DNA form, the CDR3 reads TGTGCCAGCAGCTTGGCCAGTCACATTGGCCGCCCTCAAGAGACCCAGTACTTC. This sequence encodes CASSLASHIGRPQETQYF.